These 5 T cell receptor beta chains came from one sample sequenced in a study of neurological immune-mediated disorders. From the 5' RACE reads, TCRdb called clonotypes with MiXCR, one entry per CDR3 protein. The data hold about 51,000 distinct CDR3 sequences, with 16% observed a single time. The sequenced sample consisted of PBMCs. The receptors here all came from a man in his fifties or sixties in good health.

This clonotype was detected ten times or more. CDR3 loop: CAISESGTHTEAFF. The CDR3 nucleotides are TGTGCCATCAGTGAGTCAGGAACCCACACTGAAGCTTTCTTT. The gene calls are TRBV10-3 and TRBJ1-1, with D unresolved. Trimming cost V 0 bases and J 3 bases, with 8 bases left between them. Germline V lookup: CDR1 ENHRY, CDR2 SYGVKD. This CDR3 has 14 residues.

This clonotype was counted ten times or more. This chain uses TRBV28 with TRBJ2-7; D is unresolved. The CDR3 covers 12 residues. V lost 5 bases and J lost 2, with 7 bases in between. Germline V gene data show CDR1 as MDHEN and CDR2 as SYDVKM. The CDR3 coding sequence is TGTGCCAGCAGTCCCCGGGCCTACGAGCAGTACTTC. Amino acids: CASSPRAYEQYF.

The V call is TRBV5-6, the J call TRBJ2-7; D is uncertain. CDR1 and CDR2 from the germline V gene are SGHDT and YYEEEE. The CDR3 has 12 residues. The V end lost 3 bases, the J end lost 6 bases, and 10 bases lay between the germline ends. For the CDR3, the DNA is TGTGCCAGCAGCTCCTACCTGGGCGAGCAGTACTTC. This sequence encodes CASSSYLGEQYF.

Many counts were recorded for this clonotype. The genes are TRBV7-2 and TRBJ1-1; tentative D call: TRBD1 (6 bases). Per the germline V gene, CDR1 is SGHTA and CDR2 is FQGNSA. The CDR3 is made up of 13 amino acids. V dropped 5 bases and J dropped 8 bases, with 15 bases sitting between them. The CDR3 DNA reads TGTGCCAGCAGCAGGGGGACACAGGGCGAAGCTTTCTTT. Protein sequence: CASSRGTQGEAFF.

There are many counts of this clonotype. The genes are TRBV12-3 or TRBV12-4 and TRBJ1-1, with D possibly matching TRBD1 (6 bases). CDR3 length: 16 amino acids. V dropped 4 bases and J dropped 4 bases, with 19 bases sitting between them. CDR3 protein: CASSSIGGYMGTEAFF. The CDR3 bases are TGTGCCAGCAGTTCGATAGGGGGATACATGGGCACTGAAGCTTTCTTT.